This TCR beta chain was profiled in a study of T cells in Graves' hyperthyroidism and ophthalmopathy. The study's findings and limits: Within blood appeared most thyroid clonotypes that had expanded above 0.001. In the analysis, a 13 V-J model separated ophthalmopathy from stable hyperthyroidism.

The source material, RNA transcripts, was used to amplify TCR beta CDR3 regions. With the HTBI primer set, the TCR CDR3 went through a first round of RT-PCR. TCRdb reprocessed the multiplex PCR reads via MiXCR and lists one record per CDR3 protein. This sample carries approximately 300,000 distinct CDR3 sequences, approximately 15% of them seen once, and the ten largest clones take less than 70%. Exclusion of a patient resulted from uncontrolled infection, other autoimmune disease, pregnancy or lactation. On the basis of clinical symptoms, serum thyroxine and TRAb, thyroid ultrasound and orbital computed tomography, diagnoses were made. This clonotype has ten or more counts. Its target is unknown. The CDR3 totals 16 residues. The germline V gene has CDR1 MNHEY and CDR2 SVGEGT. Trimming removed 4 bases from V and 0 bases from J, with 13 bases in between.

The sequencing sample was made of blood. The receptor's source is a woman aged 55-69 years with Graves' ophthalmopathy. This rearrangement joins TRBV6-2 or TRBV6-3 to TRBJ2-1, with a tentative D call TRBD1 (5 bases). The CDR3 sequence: CASSSQGSASYNEQFF. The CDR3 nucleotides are TGTGCCAGCAGTTCCCAGGGATCGGCCTCCTACAATGAGCAGTTCTTC.